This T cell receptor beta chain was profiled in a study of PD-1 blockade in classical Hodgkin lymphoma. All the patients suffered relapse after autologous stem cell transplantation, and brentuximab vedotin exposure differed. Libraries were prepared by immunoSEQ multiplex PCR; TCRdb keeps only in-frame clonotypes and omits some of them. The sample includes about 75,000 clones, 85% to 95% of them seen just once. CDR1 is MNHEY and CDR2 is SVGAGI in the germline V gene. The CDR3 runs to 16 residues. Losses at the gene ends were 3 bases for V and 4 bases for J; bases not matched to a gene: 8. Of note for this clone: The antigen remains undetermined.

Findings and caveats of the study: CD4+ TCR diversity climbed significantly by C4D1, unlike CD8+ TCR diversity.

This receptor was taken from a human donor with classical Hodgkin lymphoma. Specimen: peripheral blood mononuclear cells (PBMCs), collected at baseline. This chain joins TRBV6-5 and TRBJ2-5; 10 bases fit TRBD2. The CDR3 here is CASSYLKRGGGETQYF. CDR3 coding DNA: TGTGCCAGCAGTTATCTAAAGCGGGGGGGAGGAGAGACCCAGTACTTC.